The next 21 T cell receptor beta chains were all read from a single sample in a study of blood T cell repertoires in COVID-19. Profiled with immunoSEQ multiplex PCR; TCRdb holds only in-frame clones, not every one. Seen here are about 240,000 clones, 85% observed once, and the top ten hold 5% to 6.5%. What was sequenced was peripheral blood. The origin of the receptors is a man aged 45 to 65 with COVID-19, enrolled during active disease.

This clone has only a few counts. The CDR3 nucleotides read TGTGCCAGCAGTTTACAGGGACTGGACGGGGAGCTGTTTTTT. This sequence encodes CASSLQGLDGELFF. The chain links TRBV27 to TRBJ2-2; a weak D match, TRBD2 (6 bases). CDR3 length: 14 residues. V gave up 2 bases and J gave up 7 bases, with 11 bases separating them. Germline V gene lookup returns CDR1 MNHEY and CDR2 SMNVEV (reference sequence).

The chain links TRBV9 to TRBJ1-3, with 7 bases matching TRBD1. After removal of 5 bases from V and 0 bases from J, the junction contained 8 bases not matched to a gene. Germline assignment: CDR1 SGDLS and CDR2 YYNGEE. The CDR3 consists of 16 residues. This CDR3 reads CASSRDRILSGNTIYF. CDR3 DNA sequence: TGTGCCAGCAGTCGGGACAGAATTCTCTCTGGAAACACCATATATTTT.

The chain is built from TRBV29-1 and TRBJ2-7, with a tentative D call TRBD1 (6 bases). Looked up from germline, CDR1 is SQVTM and CDR2 is ANQGSEA. This CDR3 comprises 14 residues. V was cut by 7 bases and J by 3 bases, with 19 bases left in between. For the CDR3, the DNA is TGCAGCGCCAAAACGGGGCCAGGGGACTACGAGCAGTACTTC. It specifies CSAKTGPGDYEQYF.

V gene TRBV15 combines with J gene TRBJ1-4; 9 bases agree with TRBD1. This CDR3 has 16 residues. The V segment lost 5 bases and the J segment 4 bases; nucleotides outside the gene matches: 8. Germline CDR1 and CDR2: LNHNV and YYDKDF (reference sequence). CDR3 coding DNA: TGTGCCACCAGCCAGTCCCGGGACAGGGTTAATGAAAAACTGTTTTTT. It encodes CATSQSRDRVNEKLFF.

This chain uses TRBV15 with TRBJ1-6; D remains ambiguous. CDR1 and CDR2 from the germline V gene are LNHNV and YYDKDF (reference sequence). This CDR3 has 14 residues. V was shortened by 0 bases and J by 7 bases, with 7 bases between the two germline ends. The CDR3 region has the DNA TGTGCCACCAGCAGAGACAGCGAAAATTCACCCCTCCACTTT. Translated, it gives CATSRDSENSPLHF.

This chain joins TRBV11-1 and TRBJ2-3, with 7 positions matching TRBD1. This CDR3 is built from 15 residues. The V gene's germline CDR1 is SGHAT and CDR2 FQDESV (reference sequence). The V gene end was trimmed by 4 bases and the J gene end by 1 base; junction bases not matched to a gene: 5. The chain's CDR3 is CASSSVQGRTDTQYF. The CDR3 DNA reads TGTGCCAGCAGCTCGGTACAGGGGCGCACAGATACGCAGTATTTT.

The gene calls are TRBV4-2 and TRBJ2-5, with 16 bases matching TRBD2. Trimming at V came to 3 bases and at J to 4 bases, leaving 2 bases not matched to a gene. The CDR3 extends over 16 amino acids. CDR1 is LGHNA and CDR2 is YNFKEQ in the germline V gene. The CDR3 spells CASSQGLAGGPETQYF. Here the CDR3 DNA reads TGTGCCAGCAGCCAGGGACTAGCGGGGGGGCCAGAGACCCAGTACTTC.

This clone was counted between two and nine times. The CDR3 spells CASRLKSAGGDNEQFF. The CDR3, as DNA: TGTGCAAGTCGCTTAAAATCTGCGGGGGGGGACAATGAGCAGTTCTTC. The chain combines TRBV12-2 with TRBJ2-1; the table's D call of TRBD2 was not tested on the DNA. TRBV12-2 is noted as a pseudogene. This CDR3 spans 16 amino acids.

This sequence joins TRBV19 and TRBJ1-5, with 7 bases aligning to TRBD1. Germline V gene lookup returns CDR1 LNHDA and CDR2 SQIVND (reference sequence). V shed 3 bases and J 4 bases; nucleotides not matched to a gene: 9. The CDR3 spans 16 residues. CDR3 DNA: TGTGCCAGTAGTATCCCCCCAGGGGGAGTAAATCAGCCCCAGCATTTT. The encoded protein is CASSIPPGGVNQPQHF.

This chain uses TRBV2 with TRBJ1-2; no clear D. CDR1 is SNHLY and CDR2 is FYNNEI in the germline V gene. V dropped 3 bases and J dropped 2 bases, with 13 bases sitting between them. This CDR3 comprises 15 residues. CDR3: CASSERQPRNYGYTF. CDR3 coding DNA: TGTGCCAGCAGTGAGAGGCAGCCGAGGAACTATGGCTACACCTTC.

CDR3 residues: CASSLWSGGGTEAFF. CDR3 DNA sequence: TGTGCCAGCAGTCTTTGGTCCGGAGGCGGCACTGAAGCTTTCTTT. The rearrangement joins TRBV6-2 or TRBV6-3 to TRBJ1-1; D unresolved. This CDR3 contains 15 residues. In germline, CDR1 is MNHEY, CDR2 SVGEGT. V dropped 5 bases and J dropped 4 bases, with 17 bases sitting between them.

Only a few counts were recorded for this clone. The rearrangement joins TRBV7-9 to TRBJ2-1, with D perhaps matching TRBD1 (6 bases). The CDR3 runs to 16 residues. CDR1 is SEHNR and CDR2 is FQNEAQ in the germline V gene (reference sequence). V lost 5 bases, J lost 0 bases, and 14 bases lay in between. CDR3 coding DNA: TGTGCCAGCAGCATAGGGACACAGAGCTCCTACAATGAGCAGTTCTTC. Residues: CASSIGTQSSYNEQFF.

This clone was found once. V and J are TRBV9 and TRBJ2-7; TRBD1 aligns across 8 bases. The CDR3 has 15 amino acids. V lost 0 bases, J lost 3 bases, and 5 bases stayed unmatched. Germline CDR1 reads SGDLS; CDR2 reads YYNGEE. CDR3 sequence reads: CASSVDRGVCYEQYF. DNA for the CDR3: TGTGCCAGCAGCGTAGACAGGGGGGTATGCTACGAGCAGTACTTC.

The rearrangement links TRBV3-1 (or the pseudogene TRBV3-2) to TRBJ2-1; D might be TRBD1 (6 bases). Germline loops: CDR1 LGHDT, CDR2 YNNKEL (reference sequence). Trimming stripped 2 bases from V and 4 bases from J, with 12 bases between. The CDR3 length is 15 residues. In DNA, the CDR3 is TGTGCCAGCAGCCAAACGGACAGCCTTTACAATGAGCAGTTCTTC. It yields the protein CASSQTDSLYNEQFF.

CDR3 protein: CASTIQRDSSGANVLTF. The CDR3 DNA reads as TGTGCCAGTACCATCCAACGGGACAGCTCTGGGGCCAACGTCCTGACTTTC. The rearrangement joins TRBV19 to TRBJ2-6; 7 bases match TRBD1. From germline, CDR1 is LNHDA and CDR2 SQIVND (reference sequence). The CDR3 sequence is 17 residues long. V was clipped by 7 bases and J by 0 bases; unmatched bases: 9.

This chain links TRBV2 with TRBJ2-2; a possible D gene is TRBD2 (6 bases). In germline, CDR1 is SNHLY, CDR2 FYNNEI. V shed 1 base and J shed 4 bases, with 10 bases lying between them. This CDR3 has 15 residues. CDR3: CASSEEVGGTGELFF. Written as DNA, the CDR3 is TGTGCCAGCAGTGAAGAGGTCGGGGGCACCGGGGAGCTGTTTTTT.

J is TRBJ2-1 and V is TRBV6-5; TRBD2 is a possible D gene (6 bases). The germline V gene encodes CDR1 MNHEY and CDR2 SVGAGI. V shed 8 bases and J shed 7 bases, with 15 bases lying between them. The CDR3 has 13 residues. The CDR3 loop is CASVAAAGNEQFF. CDR3 nucleotides: TGTGCCAGCGTCGCCGCGGCGGGAAATGAGCAGTTCTTC.

The genes are TRBV2 and TRBJ2-3, with 10 bases identical to TRBD1. The CDR3 length is 15 residues. Germline values: CDR1 SNHLY, CDR2 FYNNEI. Unmatched junction bases numbered 5, after V lost 4 bases and J lost 4 bases. Here the CDR3 DNA reads TGTGCCAGCAGTGTTTTAGGACAGGGGGCAGATACGCAGTATTTT. Protein: CASSVLGQGADTQYF.

The chain uses TRBV19 and TRBJ1-1; 7 positions match TRBD1. V lost 6 bases to trimming and J lost 6 bases; unmatched junction nucleotides: 10. The CDR3 extends over 14 amino acids. Germline CDR1 is LNHDA and CDR2 is SQIVND (reference sequence). The CDR3 sequence is CASSHLQGSSEAFF. DNA of the CDR3: TGTGCCAGTAGCCATTTACAGGGGAGCTCTGAAGCTTTCTTT.

The chain joins TRBV6-5 to TRBJ2-1, with 10 bases identical to TRBD1. Germline CDR1 is MNHEY and CDR2 is SVGAGI. Losses at the gene ends were 6 bases for V and 8 bases for J; bases not matched to a gene: 7. The CDR3 is 14 residues long. The CDR3 is CASRDRGVVDEQFF. In nucleotides, the CDR3 is TGTGCCAGCAGGGACAGGGGGGTGGTCGATGAGCAGTTCTTC.

J is TRBJ2-1 and V is TRBV11-2; 11 bases match TRBD2. Unmatched junction bases numbered 8, after V lost 1 base and J lost 9 bases. The germline V gene has CDR1 SGHAT and CDR2 FQNNGV. This CDR3 has 16 residues. In nucleotides, the CDR3 is TGTGCCAGCAGCTTAGGAATAGCGGGGGGGCTCAGTGAGCAGTTCTTC. This codes for CASSLGIAGGLSEQFF.